A single sample is the source of the 26 T cell receptor beta chains below, sequenced in a study of T cell changes during pregnancy in multiple sclerosis. Here immunoSEQ multiplex PCR was the method, and the copy in TCRdb shows in-frame clones only, minus some. This sample has 50,000 to 55,000 clones, with 92% found just once. The source was CD4+ T cells from peripheral blood mononuclear cells, collected after pregnancy. The receptors derive from a female donor with multiple sclerosis, enrolled in a pregnancy study.

The chain uses TRBV4-1 and TRBJ1-2; possible D gene TRBD1, 5 bases. The CDR3 sequence is 18 residues long. Trimming removed 2 bases from V and 3 bases from J, with 22 bases in between. Germline assignment: CDR1 MGHRA and CDR2 YSYEKL. CDR3 region: CASSQYVVRAGRYYGYTF. In DNA form, the CDR3 reads TGCGCCAGCAGCCAATACGTAGTACGTGCAGGGCGTTACTATGGCTACACCTTC.

The table lists this clone with a count of one. The J gene is TRBJ1-1, the V gene TRBV19, with D possibly TRBD1 on 5 matching bases. The CDR3 contains 15 residues. The germline V gene has CDR1 LNHDA and CDR2 SQIVND (reference sequence). The ends were cut back, 3 bases at V and 3 bases at J, with 14 bases in the middle. CDR3 bases: TGTGCCAGTAGTATTGTTGGGGCGGGGGACACTGAAGCTTTCTTT. Protein: CASSIVGAGDTEAFF.

This chain uses TRBV29-1 with TRBJ2-6; D remains unclear. This CDR3 region has 16 residues. Germline CDR1 and CDR2: SQVTM and ANQGSEA. V gave up 0 bases and J gave up 1 base, with 10 bases separating them. The DNA for the CDR3 is TGCAGCGTTGAAGAACCTAGGAGTTCTGGGGCCAACGTCCTGACTTTC. It translates to CSVEEPRSSGANVLTF.

The chain employs TRBV12-5 and TRBJ2-1, with TRBD1 identical over 12 bases. The CDR3 loop spans 23 amino acids. The V gene's germline CDR1 is LGHNT and CDR2 FRNRAP. Trimming removed 0 bases from V and 5 bases from J; junction bases left unmatched: 23. CDR3 residues: CASGLVLRNLGDRGQWVDNEQFF. CDR3 bases: TGTGCTAGTGGTTTGGTACTTAGGAATTTGGGGGACAGGGGGCAGTGGGTAGACAATGAGCAGTTCTTC.

The V call is TRBV11-2, the J call TRBJ1-1, with a tentative D call TRBD1 (6 bases). V was trimmed by 5 bases and J by 10 bases, leaving 17 bases between them. Germline CDR1 SGHAT, CDR2 FQNNGV. The CDR3 sequence is 13 residues long. This chain's CDR3 is CASSRIQGQRAFF. CDR3 nucleotides: TGTGCCAGCAGCAGAATTCAGGGGCAGAGAGCTTTCTTT. The full variable domain, with the rest looked up from reference TRBV11-2 and TRBJ1-1, is EAGVAQSPRYKIIEKRQSVAFWCNPISGHATLYWYQQILGQGPKLLIQFQNNGVVDDSQLPKDRFSAERLKGVDSTLKIQPAKLEDSAVYLCASSRIQGQRAFFGQGTRLTVV.

V usage is TRBV19 and J usage is TRBJ1-2, with 11 bases fitting TRBD1. The CDR3 runs to 15 residues. Germline V gives CDR1 LNHDA, CDR2 SQIVND (reference sequence). The junction had 6 bases not matched to a gene; V was cut back by 4 bases and J by 5 bases. The CDR3 DNA follows: TGTGCCAGTAGTACCCGGACAGGGGGCAATTATGGCTACACCTTC. Translation: CASSTRTGGNYGYTF.

The chain uses TRBV9 and TRBJ2-3; 10 positions match TRBD2. Trimming cost V 2 bases and J 2 bases; bases outside gene matches: 5. The CDR3 spans 16 residues. Germline CDR1 is SGDLS and CDR2 is YYNGEE. CDR3 nucleotides: TGTGCCAGCAGCGTTGAAGCGGGAGGGCCCACAGATACGCAGTATTTT. Its protein is CASSVEAGGPTDTQYF.

The V and J genes are TRBV4-2 and TRBJ2-1; D might be TRBD2 (5 bases). The CDR3 has 17 amino acids. Germline values: CDR1 LGHNA, CDR2 YNFKEQ. The V and J ends lost 0 bases and 10 bases respectively, with 22 bases between them. The CDR3 here is CASSQDRRLTIASEQFF. The CDR3 nucleotides read TGTGCCAGCAGCCAAGATAGGCGGCTGACTATAGCCAGCGAGCAGTTCTTC.

This clone has a single count. The rearrangement links TRBV7-8 to TRBJ2-2, with TRBD2 identical over 8 bases. The germline V gene encodes CDR1 SGHVS and CDR2 FQNEAQ. With V trimmed by 3 bases and J by 3 bases, 9 bases remained unmatched. The CDR3 has 17 amino acids. In nucleotides, the CDR3 is TGTGCCAGCAGCTTCGGAGGTAGAGCGGGAGACACCGGGGAGCTGTTTTTT. It yields the protein CASSFGGRAGDTGELFF.

The rearrangement links TRBV6-5 to TRBJ2-7; unclear D gene. V was shortened by 6 bases and J by 1 base, with 10 bases between the two germline ends. This CDR3 has 13 residues. Germline-derived CDR1 and CDR2 are MNHEY and SVGAGI. The CDR3 spells CASRPLTSYEQYF. The CDR3 DNA reads as TGTGCCAGCAGGCCCTTGACTTCCTACGAGCAGTACTTC.

V is TRBV28 and J is TRBJ2-1; 10 bases match TRBD2. CDR1 and CDR2 (germline): MDHEN, SYDVKM. Trimming removed 7 bases from V and 6 bases from J; junction bases left unmatched: 18. This CDR3 contains 18 residues. The CDR3, as DNA: TGTGCCAGCAAGTATAGGGGGGCTAGCGGGAGACAAGGCAATGAGCAGTTCTTC. It is translated as CASKYRGASGRQGNEQFF.

This rearrangement joins TRBV5-1 to TRBJ1-4, with TRBD1 matching 7 bases. Germline V gene lookup returns CDR1 SGHRS and CDR2 YFSETQ. V was clipped by 5 bases and J by 4 bases; unmatched bases: 5. The CDR3 loop spans 14 amino acids. The DNA of the CDR3 is TGCGCCAGCAGGGAGGGGGCTGGTAATGAAAAACTGTTTTTT. Translation: CASREGAGNEKLFF.

This rearrangement joins TRBV2 to TRBJ1-2; weak D call: TRBD1 (6 bases). The CDR3 consists of 14 residues. CDR1 is SNHLY, CDR2 FYNNEI, per germline. Trimming took off 1 base at V and 10 bases at J, with 16 bases between the two ends. CDR3 sequence (DNA): TGTGCCAGCAGTGAAGAAATCGCAACAGGGCACTACACCTTC. This translates into CASSEEIATGHYTF.

This chain joins TRBV7-2 and TRBJ2-7; D may be TRBD2 (5 bases). Germline loops: CDR1 SGHTA, CDR2 FQGNSA. Trimming stripped 0 bases from V and 4 bases from J, with 7 bases between. This CDR3 is built from 13 residues. The CDR3 DNA reads TGTGCCAGCAGCTTAGCGGGAGCATACGAGCAGTACTTC. Its protein product is CASSLAGAYEQYF.

The rearrangement uses TRBV5-1 and TRBJ2-6; no reliable D call. Germline-derived CDR1 and CDR2 are SGHRS and YFSETQ. The CDR3 loop spans 18 amino acids. V lost 0 bases and J 0 bases, leaving 13 bases between the germline ends. The CDR3 DNA sequence: TGCGCCAGCAGCTTGGGAGGCGGTTCAACCTCTGGGGCCAACGTCCTGACTTTC. This gives the protein CASSLGGGSTSGANVLTF.

V and J are TRBV23-1 and TRBJ1-2, with a possible D match to TRBD1 (6 bases). TRBV23-1 is an open reading frame whose function is uncertain. V lost 6 bases and J 5 bases, leaving 28 bases between the germline ends. The CDR3 sequence is 18 residues long. In DNA form, the CDR3 reads TGCGCCAGCAGACACTACTCCTCTAGGGCGGGGGCCCCTTATGGCTACACCTTC. Protein product: CASRHYSSRAGAPYGYTF.

This chain joins TRBV7-8 and TRBJ1-5; possible D gene TRBD1, 6 bases. There are 15 residues in the CDR3. CDR1 is SGHVS, CDR2 FQNEAQ, per germline. V was cut by 5 bases and J by 5 bases, with 16 bases left in between. The CDR3 loop is CASSPGTLGHQPQHF. CDR3 coding DNA: TGTGCCAGCAGCCCCGGGACATTGGGACATCAGCCCCAGCATTTT. Based on the CDR3 plus reference TRBV7-8 and TRBJ1-5, the full variable domain is GAGVSQSPRYKVAKRGQDVALRCDPISGHVSLFWYQQALGQGPEFLTYFQNEAQLDKSGLPSDRFFAERPEGSVSTLKIQRTQQEDSAVYLCASSPGTLGHQPQHFGDGTRLSIL.

J is TRBJ2-3 and V is TRBV5-8; 7 nucleotides align to TRBD1. The CDR3 is 13 amino acids. Trimming took 10 bases from V and 3 from J; bases not matched to a gene: 8. The germline V gene encodes CDR1 SGHTS and CDR2 YDEGEE. CDR3 residues: CAGAARGTDTQYF. CDR3 bases: TGTGCCGGAGCGGCCAGGGGGACAGATACGCAGTATTTT.

Only one count was recorded for this clone. The chain recombines TRBV7-9 with TRBJ2-5, with D maybe TRBD2 (5 bases). The CDR3 sequence is 15 residues long. Trimming stripped 2 bases from V and 0 bases from J, with 10 bases between. Germline values: CDR1 SEHNR, CDR2 FQNEAQ (reference sequence). This chain's CDR3 is CASSLTGMYQETQYF. In DNA form, the CDR3 reads TGTGCCAGCAGCTTAACGGGGATGTACCAAGAGACCCAGTACTTC.

This clone has more than one count but fewer than ten. V usage is TRBV12-2 and J usage is TRBJ2-1; the listed D gene, TRBD2, was not tested against the DNA. TRBV12-2 is listed as a pseudogene. The CDR3 covers 10 residues. The CDR3 here is CASPPGGEFF. In DNA, the CDR3 is TGTGCAAGTCCTCCTGGGGGGGAGTTCTTC.

The genes are TRBV6-5 and TRBJ2-5, with TRBD1 matching over 7 bases. J lost 4 bases, V lost 2 bases, and 1 base had no gene match. There are 13 residues in the CDR3. Per the germline V gene, CDR1 is MNHEY and CDR2 is SVGAGI. CDR3 sequence (DNA): TGTGCCAGCAGTTACGACAGGGTAGAGACCCAGTACTTC. Translated, it gives CASSYDRVETQYF.

DNA of the CDR3: TGTGCCAGCAGCTTAGAGGGGATCCACGAGCAGTACTTC. It codes for CASSLEGIHEQYF. V gene TRBV7-9 combines with J gene TRBJ2-7; D possibly corresponds to TRBD1 (5 bases). The CDR3 consists of 13 residues. Germline assignment: CDR1 SEHNR and CDR2 FQNEAQ (reference sequence). The V and J ends lost 1 base and 5 bases respectively, with 9 bases between them.

The rearrangement uses TRBV6-6 and TRBJ1-1; D remains ambiguous. The ends were cut back, 5 bases at V and 0 bases at J, with 10 bases in the middle. The CDR3 covers 14 residues. Germline-derived CDR1 and CDR2 are MNHNY and SVGAGI (reference sequence). In DNA, the CDR3 is TGTGCCAGCAGTCGGACGGACTTGAACACTGAAGCTTTCTTT. It specifies CASSRTDLNTEAFF.

This chain links TRBV13 with TRBJ1-5; D possibly corresponds to TRBD1 (5 bases). CDR1 is PRHDT, CDR2 FYEKMQ, per germline (reference sequence). The CDR3 sequence is 14 residues long. Trimming took 3 bases from V and 1 from J, leaving 7 bases between them. The CDR3 reads CASSLGGSNQPQHF. In nucleotides, the CDR3 is TGTGCCAGCAGCTTGGGGGGGAGCAATCAGCCCCAGCATTTT.

This clone was recorded once. The chain recombines TRBV30 with TRBJ1-2; unclear D gene. V lost 4 bases, J lost 13 bases, and 16 bases lay in between. Looked up from germline, CDR1 is GTSNPN and CDR2 is SVGIG (reference sequence). The CDR3 has 11 residues. The CDR3 spells CAWKGGLGVTF. The DNA for the CDR3 is TGTGCCTGGAAGGGTGGCCTCGGGGTCACCTTC.

This chain joins TRBV11-1 and TRBJ2-1; D remains ambiguous. The CDR3 consists of 12 residues. From germline, CDR1 is SGHAT and CDR2 FQDESV (reference sequence). Trimming stripped 4 bases from V and 8 bases from J, with 9 bases between. The CDR3 sequence is CASSSQRDEQFF. CDR3 DNA: TGTGCCAGCAGCTCTCAACGGGATGAGCAGTTCTTC.